The T cell receptor beta chain under discussion was sequenced for a study of T cell responses to AZD1222 COVID-19 vaccine. V gave up 6 bases and J gave up 7 bases, with 10 bases separating them. Germline values: CDR1 MGHDK, CDR2 SYGVNS. The CDR3 runs to 13 residues. TCRdb's table, derived via immunoSEQ multiplex PCR, lists solely in-frame clones and lacks some. The table has roughly 110,000 clones, around 91% seen once. This specimen consisted of peripheral blood, obtained 28 days after the second AZD1222 dose. The chain recombines TRBV25-1 with TRBJ1-6; D gene uncertain. The TCR sequence derives from an adult who received the AZD1222 COVID-19 vaccine. The CDR3: CASRDLVNSPLHF. CDR3 DNA: TGTGCCAGCAGGGACTTAGTCAATTCACCCCTCCACTTT.